This T cell receptor beta chain was sequenced in a study of T cell responses to AZD1222 COVID-19 vaccine. Notes on the study in general: Spike-wide vaccine-associated CD4 TCRs dominated at 160-218 and 743-854.

This CDR3 is built from 19 residues. CDR1 is SGHTA and CDR2 is FQGNSA in the germline V gene. J lost 0 bases, V lost 4 bases, and 8 bases had no gene match. TCRdb keeps only in-frame clones here, not all; method: immunoSEQ multiplex PCR. This table holds around 150,000 clones, around 90% found once. Worth noting for this clone: As yet, its antigen is unknown.

The source of this sequence is an adult who received the MenACWY meningococcal vaccine as a control. J is TRBJ2-2 and V is TRBV7-2, with TRBD2 identical over 13 bases. This sample comprised peripheral blood, obtained 28 days after the second dose of the MenACWY control vaccine. The CDR3 region is CASSSGLAGPKPNTGELFF. The CDR3 nucleotides are TGTGCCAGCAGCTCGGGACTAGCGGGACCCAAGCCGAACACCGGGGAGCTGTTTTTT.